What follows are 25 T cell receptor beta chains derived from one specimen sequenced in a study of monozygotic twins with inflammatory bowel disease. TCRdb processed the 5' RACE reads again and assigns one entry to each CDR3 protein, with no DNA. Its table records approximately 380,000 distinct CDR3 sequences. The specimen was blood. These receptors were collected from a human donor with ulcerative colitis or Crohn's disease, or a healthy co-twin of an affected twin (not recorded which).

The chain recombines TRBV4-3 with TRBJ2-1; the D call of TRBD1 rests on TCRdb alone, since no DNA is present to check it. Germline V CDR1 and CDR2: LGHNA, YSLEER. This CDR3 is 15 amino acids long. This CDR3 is CASSQDQRRGGGKFF.

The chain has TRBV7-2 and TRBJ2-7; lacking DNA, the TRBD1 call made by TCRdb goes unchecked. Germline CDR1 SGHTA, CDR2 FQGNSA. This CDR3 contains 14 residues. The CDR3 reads CASSPGDRVGEQYF.

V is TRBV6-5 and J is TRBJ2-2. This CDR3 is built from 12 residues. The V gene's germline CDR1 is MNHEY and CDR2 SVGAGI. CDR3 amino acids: CASSYAGGELFF.

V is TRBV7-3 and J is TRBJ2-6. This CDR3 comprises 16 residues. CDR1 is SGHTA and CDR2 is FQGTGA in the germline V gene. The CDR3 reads CASSNSGISGANVLTF.

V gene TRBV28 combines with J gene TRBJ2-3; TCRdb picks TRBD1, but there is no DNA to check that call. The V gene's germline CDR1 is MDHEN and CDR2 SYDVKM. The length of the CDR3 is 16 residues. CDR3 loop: CASSSPGTGEKDTQYF. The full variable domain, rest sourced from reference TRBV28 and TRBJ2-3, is DVKVTQSSRYLVKRTGEKVFLECVQDMDHENMFWYRQDPGLGLRLIYFSYDVKMKEKGDIPEGYSVSREKKERFSLILESASTNQTSMYLCASSSPGTGEKDTQYFGPGTRLTVL.

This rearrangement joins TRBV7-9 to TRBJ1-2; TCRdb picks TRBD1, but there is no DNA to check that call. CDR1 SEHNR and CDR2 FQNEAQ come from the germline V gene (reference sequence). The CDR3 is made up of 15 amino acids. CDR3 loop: CASSLTTGTGWGYTF.

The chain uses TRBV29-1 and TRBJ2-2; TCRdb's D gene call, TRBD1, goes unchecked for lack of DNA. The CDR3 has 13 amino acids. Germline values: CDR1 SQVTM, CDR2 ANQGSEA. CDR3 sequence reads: CSVSDRDLGELFF.

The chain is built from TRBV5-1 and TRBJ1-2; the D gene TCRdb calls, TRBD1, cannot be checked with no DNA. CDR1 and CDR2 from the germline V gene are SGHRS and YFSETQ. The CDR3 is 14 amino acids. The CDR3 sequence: CASSHGQGVTGYTF. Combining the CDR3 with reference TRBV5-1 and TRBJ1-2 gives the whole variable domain KAGVTQTPRYLIKTRGQQVTLSCSPISGHRSVSWYQQTPGQGLQFLFEYFSETQRNKGNFPGRFSGRQFSNSRSEMNVSTLELGDSALYLCASSHGQGVTGYTFGSGTRLTVV.

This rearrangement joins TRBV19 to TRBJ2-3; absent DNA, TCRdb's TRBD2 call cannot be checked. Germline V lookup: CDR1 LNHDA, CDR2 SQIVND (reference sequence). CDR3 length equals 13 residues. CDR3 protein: CASSPRDYYTQYF. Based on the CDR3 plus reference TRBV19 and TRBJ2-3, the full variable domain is DGGITQSPKYLFRKEGQNVTLSCEQNLNHDAMYWYRQDPGQGLRLIYYSQIVNDFQKGDIAEGYSVSREKKESFPLTVTSAQKNPTAFYLCASSPRDYYTQYFGPGTRLTVL.

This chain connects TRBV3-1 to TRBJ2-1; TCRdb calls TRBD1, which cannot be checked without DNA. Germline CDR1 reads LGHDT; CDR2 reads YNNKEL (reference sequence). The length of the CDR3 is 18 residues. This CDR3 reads CASSQPHGGGSSYNEQFF.

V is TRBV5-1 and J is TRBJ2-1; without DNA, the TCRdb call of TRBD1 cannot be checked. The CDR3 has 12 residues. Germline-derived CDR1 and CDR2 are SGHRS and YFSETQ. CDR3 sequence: CASGAQGNEQFF.

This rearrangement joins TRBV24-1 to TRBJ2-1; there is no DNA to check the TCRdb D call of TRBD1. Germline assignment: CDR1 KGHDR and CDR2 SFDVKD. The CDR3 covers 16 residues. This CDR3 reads CATSDSRQGKYNEQFF.

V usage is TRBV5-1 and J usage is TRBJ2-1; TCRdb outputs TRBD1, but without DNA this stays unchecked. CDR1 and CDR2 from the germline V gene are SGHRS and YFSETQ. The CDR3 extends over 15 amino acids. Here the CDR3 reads CASSSGGGSYNEQFF.

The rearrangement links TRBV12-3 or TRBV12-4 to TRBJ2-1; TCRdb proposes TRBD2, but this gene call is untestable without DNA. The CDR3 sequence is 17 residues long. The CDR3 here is CASSLAGLGGGYNEQFF.

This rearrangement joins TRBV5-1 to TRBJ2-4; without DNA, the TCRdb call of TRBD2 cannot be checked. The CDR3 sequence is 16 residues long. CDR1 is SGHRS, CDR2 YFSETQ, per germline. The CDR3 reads CASSLGYLAGVPIQYF.

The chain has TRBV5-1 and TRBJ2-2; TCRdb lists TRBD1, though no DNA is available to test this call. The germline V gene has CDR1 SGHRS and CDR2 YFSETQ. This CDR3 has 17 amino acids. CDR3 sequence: CASSNSARTGNTGELFF.

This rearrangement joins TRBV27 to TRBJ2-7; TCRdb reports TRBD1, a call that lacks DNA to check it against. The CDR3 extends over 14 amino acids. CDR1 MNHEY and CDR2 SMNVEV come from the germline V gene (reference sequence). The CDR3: CASSPDRVGYEQYF.

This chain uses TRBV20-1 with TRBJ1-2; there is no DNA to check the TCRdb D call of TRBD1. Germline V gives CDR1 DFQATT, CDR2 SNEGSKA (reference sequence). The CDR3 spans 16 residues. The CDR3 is CSARSRTGASGYGYTF.

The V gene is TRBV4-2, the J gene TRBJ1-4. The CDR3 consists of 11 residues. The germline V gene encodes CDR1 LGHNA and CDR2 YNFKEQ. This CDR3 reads CASSLAGKLFF.

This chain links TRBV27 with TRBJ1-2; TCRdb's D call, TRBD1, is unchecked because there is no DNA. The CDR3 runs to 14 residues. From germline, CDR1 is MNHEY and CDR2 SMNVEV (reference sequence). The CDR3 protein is CASSSLQGYYGYTF.

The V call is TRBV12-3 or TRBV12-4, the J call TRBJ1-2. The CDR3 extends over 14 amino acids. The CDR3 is CASSLDSSNYGYTF.

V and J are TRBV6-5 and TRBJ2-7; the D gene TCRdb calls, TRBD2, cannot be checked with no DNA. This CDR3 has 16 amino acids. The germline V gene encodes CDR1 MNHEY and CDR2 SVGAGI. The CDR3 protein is CASSYYGTSGSYEQYF.

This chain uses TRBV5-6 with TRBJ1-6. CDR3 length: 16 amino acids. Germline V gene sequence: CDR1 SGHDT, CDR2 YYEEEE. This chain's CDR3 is CASSLAVLSYNSPLHF.

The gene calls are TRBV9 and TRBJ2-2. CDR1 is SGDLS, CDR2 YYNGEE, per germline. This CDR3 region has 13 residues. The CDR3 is CASSVVAPGELFF.

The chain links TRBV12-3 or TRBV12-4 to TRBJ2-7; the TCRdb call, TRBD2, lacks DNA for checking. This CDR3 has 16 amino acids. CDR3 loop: CASTPASGVSSYEQYF.